This T cell receptor beta chain was profiled in a study of cytomegalovirus exposure and HLA in healthy donors (dated by TCRdb to 2015 to 2018). In the study overall: An earlier analysis of some 620 of the donors reported 276 Gb of sequence data and around 120 million unique TCR beta sequences obtained from roughly 170 million T cells. The genetic ancestry cluster associated with self-reported Caucasian donors included about four fifths of the approximately 430 genotyped donors. In a later genetic analysis, genome-wide SNP genotypes for about three fifths of the roughly 670 donors were used, and that subset was treated as a discovery cohort. About 300 gigabases of sequencing data and roughly 90 million unique TCR sequences were included in an early release covering roughly 600 HLA-typed donors. The number of donors typed differed by locus, with about 620-630 for A, B, C, DRB1 and DQB1, about 500 for DQA1, 606 for DPA1, and around 430 for DPB1. An earlier analysis of 500 to 750 of the donors applied high-throughput TCR beta sequencing to assess whether each TCR beta V gene segment acted as functional or pseudogenic. The study aimed to test whether cataloging public T cell receptors could reveal signatures of past pathogen exposure. A few DR-DQ haplotypes were treated as single units for association and clustering because of strong linkage in the cohort. In the later analysis, no new phenotypic data were used to find candidate immune exposures; instead, reliance was placed on TCR beta sequences and their occurrence across donors. Across about 370 genotyped donors of the cohort, an average of about 200,000 unique TCR beta nucleotide sequences per donor were sequenced, and roughly 20% of those sequences were non-productive. Class I and class II HLA loci were covered by the typing at four-digit resolution. The study profiled the T cell repertoires of hundreds of subjects by immunosequencing and related them to cytomegalovirus serostatus. In addition to the first cohort of around 670 subjects, a separate validation cohort of under 150 different subjects was used. All discovery cohort repertoires had been generated using a single sequencing platform. The study combined high-throughput TCR immunosequencing, statistical association of individual TCRs with disease status, and machine learning to predict cytomegalovirus infection status. Donor age, sex, ethnicity and CMV serostatus were collected together with the repertoire data. A later analysis re-analyzed previously published TCR beta repertoires from approximately 670 donors and added high-resolution HLA genotyping to study TCR occurrence patterns. General findings and caveats noted by the study authors: Correlated functional status among segregating V segments might reflect linkage disequilibrium, but an unknown experimental factor could not be ruled out. A later analysis reported that several top co-occurrence clusters appeared linked to parvovirus B19, influenza, CMV and Epstein-Barr virus. In a later analysis, HLA-associated TCR beta chains showed more clonal expansion and lower generation probabilities than non-associated chains that were equally common. Because HLA typing was unavailable for some donors at each locus, only the typed subset was used in association tests. In this cohort, only TCR beta chains were sequenced, and detectable features were limited by the absence of alpha or paired-chain data. Because counts were too low, about 17 rarely observed V segments, including chromosome 9 orphons, were excluded from the earlier analysis of several hundred of the donors. In an earlier analysis of about 550 of the donors, most TCR beta V segments were observed in productive rearrangements about 87% or about 30% of the time, broadly matching IMGT annotations. Assigning TCR associations to individual alleles was difficult when HLA alleles, especially DR and DQ, strongly co-occurred. Some IMGT-functional V segments, including TRBV6-2 and TRBV6-3, could not be told apart with the 87-base-pair reads, so those segments were excluded. The classifier was reported to diagnose cytomegalovirus status with high specificity and sensitivity in both the original cohort and the validation cohort. In a later analysis, most CMV-associated TCR beta chains were found to appear HLA-restricted, with HLA associations seemingly driven largely by CMV exposure. In a later genetic analysis, fewer N-insertions in productive TCRs were reported among donors in an Asian-associated ancestry cluster than the roughly 700-donor mean. A group of highly shared sequence variants was considered likely to be a technical artifact of the sequencing pipeline. A later genetic analysis associated a missense DCLRE1C variant with V-gene and J-gene trimming of TCR beta chains, and an independent cohort replicated the association. Immune exposure information for the cohort was limited to CMV serostatus. In the study, approximately 160 TCR beta chains were listed as associated with cytomegalovirus. Presence/absence analyses assumed roughly uniform sequencing depth across donors, an assumption that may not hold. Most TCR sequences were observed very rarely across donors, whereas some public TCRs were present in many individuals. A further reported finding was that TCR beta sequences accurately predicted the HLA-A and HLA-B alleles for most subjects in the first cohort. A few of the identified cytomegalovirus-associated TCR beta chains were confirmed in vitro to be specific for cytomegalovirus antigens. According to a later analysis, TCR association rates differed among HLA loci, with DRB1 alleles showing the most associated TCRs and HLA-C alleles showing the fewest. In a later analysis, about 17,000 TCR beta sequences were associated with specific HLA alleles at a false discovery rate of 0.05. The authors suggested that the approach could potentially be generalized to other disease states and immunological phenotypes.

Regarding this clone: Its binding antigen is unknown. No base quality information exists; no much larger clone differs at one position.

Via the germline V gene (reference sequence), CDR1 is PRHDT and CDR2 FYEKMQ. V is trimmed back by 7 bases and J by 0 bases, and the junction contains 8 bases that no gene match accounts for. The CDR3 holds 16 amino acids from the cysteine to the phenylalanine. Only CDR3 DNA remains: 48 bases, in frame from the first base. Library preparation was by the immunoSEQ multiplex PCR assay. For the multiplex PCR, a mixture combining 60 forward primers for TCR Vbeta segments and 13 reverse primers for TCR Jbeta segments was used. The CDR3 region of rearranged TCR beta genes was amplified from genomic DNA with a multiplex PCR assay. On the Illumina HiSeq System, the amplified TCR beta libraries were sequenced as 87-base-pair reads. The authors' analysis ran thus. A later analysis counted 65 million to 90 million unique TCR beta chains across the roughly 700 repertoires, and 10 million to 12 million of these chains were shared by at least two donors. To remove PCR and sequencing errors, raw reads were error-corrected and collapsed into unique sequences using a nearest-neighbor algorithm that merged closely related sequences. Alignment of CDR3 sequences to IMGT reference sequences was used to assign V, D and J gene segments. For a sequence to be retained, a match of at least six nucleotides to both a V gene segment and a J gene segment was required. A rearrangement was called productive if the CDR3 had no stop codons and remained in frame with V and J, and every other rearrangement was called non-productive. Following IMGT convention, CDR3 was defined as the stretch from the second conserved V-encoded cysteine to the conserved J-encoded phenylalanine. Sequences without an unambiguous match to a single V gene segment were excluded from the earlier analysis of a few hundred of the donors. In an earlier analysis of approximately 610 of the donors, V segments were called functional above 56.7% productive rearrangements and were called segregating when the between-donor standard deviation exceeded 5%. A statistical classification framework was built to diagnose cytomegalovirus status from the catalog of TCR beta chain sequences. In a later analysis, TCR nucleotide sequences were compared against IMGT/GENE-DB human TR gene sequences so that V and J genes could be assigned. The TCRdist pipeline was used in a later analysis to assign CDR3 sequences and most-parsimonious VDJ recombination scenarios. In a later analysis, each TCR beta chain was defined by its CDR3 amino acid sequence together with its V-gene family, and reads without a unique V-gene family were excluded. To address suspected cross-contamination and a sequencing artifact, a later analysis removed 592 highly shared, low-generation-probability nucleotide sequences. A later analysis calculated a clonal expansion index for each public chain from normalized within-repertoire ranks of inferred template counts. A later analysis computed generation probabilities with a VDJ recombination model fitted to out-of-frame rearrangements, and checked the results against IGoR. A later analysis scored TCR-TCR, TCR-HLA and TCR-CMV co-occurrence with hypergeometric tests, applying a repertoire-size bias correction to TCR pairs. A later analysis estimated false discovery rates by permuting HLA or CMV assignments 20 times. A later analysis grouped co-occurring TCRs with DBSCAN, adding TCRdist sequence similarity when clustering within HLA-allele-positive subsets. Repertoires with fewer than 30,000 or more than 120,000 public chains, plus five repertoires with anomalous nucleotide sharing, were excluded from co-occurrence clustering. What TCRdb holds here is the immuneACCESS table cut down to in-frame rearrangements. Part of the clones is not present; checked against another copy, under half of the missing clones reflect an unresolved V gene, and the others are unexplained. That table is the source of V, J and clone size, and D and trimming were worked out from the DNA. In this sample the table shows 130,000 to 150,000 clones, approximately 80% of which occur a single time. The ten most abundant clones make up roughly an eighth of the sample.

The cohort consisted of 666 healthy bone marrow donors. All cohort members were sampled while nominally healthy, although unrecorded immune exposures were likely present. The donor tested CMV seropositive and was one of the 289 seropositive cohort members. A peripheral blood sample was provided by each donor, and peripheral blood mononuclear cells were used for TCR beta sequencing. The Qiagen DNeasy Blood Extraction Kit was used to extract genomic DNA from the blood cell samples. Recombination joined TRBV13 with TRBJ1-4; 7 central bases correspond to TRBD1. The clonotype originates from a middle-aged man in good health and CMV-seropositive. The sequenced sample consisted of PBMCs. In nucleotides, the sequence is TGTGCCAGCACCACGACAGGGTATTCAACTAATGAAAAACTGTTTTTT. This encodes CASTTTGYSTNEKLFF.